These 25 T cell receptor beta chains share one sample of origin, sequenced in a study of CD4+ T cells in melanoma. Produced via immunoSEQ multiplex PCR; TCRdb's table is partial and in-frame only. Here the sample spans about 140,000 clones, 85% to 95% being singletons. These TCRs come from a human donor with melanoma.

CDR3: CASSQRGDPDTQYF. CDR3 coding DNA: TGTGCCAGCAGCCAGCGGGGGGACCCGGATACGCAGTATTTT. V usage is TRBV7-8 and J usage is TRBJ2-3; 9 bases agree with TRBD2. V was pared by 5 bases and J by 6 bases, with 6 bases of the junction left unmatched. This CDR3 spans 14 amino acids. CDR1 is SGHVS and CDR2 is FQNEAQ in the germline V gene.

The CDR3 sequence: CASSFPRGLRGKDTQYF. The CDR3 DNA sequence: TGTGCCAGCAGCTTTCCCAGGGGCCTAAGAGGCAAAGATACGCAGTATTTT. V gene TRBV11-2 combines with J gene TRBJ2-3; the D gene is possibly TRBD1 (6 bases). The CDR3 sequence is 17 residues long. Trimming took 3 bases from V and 5 from J, leaving 21 bases between them. Per the germline V gene, CDR1 is SGHAT and CDR2 is FQNNGV. Using reference TRBV11-2 and TRBJ2-3 for the parts outside the CDR3, the full variable domain is EAGVAQSPRYKIIEKRQSVAFWCNPISGHATLYWYQQILGQGPKLLIQFQNNGVVDDSQLPKDRFSAERLKGVDSTLKIQPAKLEDSAVYLCASSFPRGLRGKDTQYFGPGTRLTVL.

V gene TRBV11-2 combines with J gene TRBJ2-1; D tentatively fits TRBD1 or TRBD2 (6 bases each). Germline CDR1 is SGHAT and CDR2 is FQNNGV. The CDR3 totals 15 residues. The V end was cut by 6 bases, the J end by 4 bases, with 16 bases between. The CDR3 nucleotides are TGTGCCAGCAGTCCAGGGGCGGGGCCTTACAATGAGCAGTTCTTC. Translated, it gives CASSPGAGPYNEQFF.

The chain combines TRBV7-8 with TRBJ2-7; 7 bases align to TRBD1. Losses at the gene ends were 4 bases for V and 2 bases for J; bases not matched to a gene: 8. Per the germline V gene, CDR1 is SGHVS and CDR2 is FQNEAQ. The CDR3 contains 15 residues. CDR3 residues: CASSSGGQRTYEQYF. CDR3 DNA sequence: TGTGCCAGCAGCTCTGGGGGACAGAGAACCTACGAGCAGTACTTC. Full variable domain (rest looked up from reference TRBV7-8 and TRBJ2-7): GAGVSQSPRYKVAKRGQDVALRCDPISGHVSLFWYQQALGQGPEFLTYFQNEAQLDKSGLPSDRFFAERPEGSVSTLKIQRTQQEDSAVYLCASSSGGQRTYEQYFGPGTRLTVT.

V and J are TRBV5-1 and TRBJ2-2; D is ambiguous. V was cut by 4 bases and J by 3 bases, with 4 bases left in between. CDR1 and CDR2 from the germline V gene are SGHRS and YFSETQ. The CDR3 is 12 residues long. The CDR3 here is CASSQDTGELFF. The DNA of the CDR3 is TGCGCCAGCAGCCAGGACACCGGGGAGCTGTTTTTT.

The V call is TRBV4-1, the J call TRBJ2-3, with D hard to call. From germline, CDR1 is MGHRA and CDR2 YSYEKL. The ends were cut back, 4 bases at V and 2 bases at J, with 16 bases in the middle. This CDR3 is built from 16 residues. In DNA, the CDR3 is TGCGCCAGCAGCCCTGGACCCTTTGGGGACACAGATACGCAGTATTTT. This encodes CASSPGPFGDTDTQYF.

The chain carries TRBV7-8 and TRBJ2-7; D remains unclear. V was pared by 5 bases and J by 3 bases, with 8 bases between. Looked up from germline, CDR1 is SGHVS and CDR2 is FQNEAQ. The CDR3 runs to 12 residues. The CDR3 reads CASSPLGYEQYF. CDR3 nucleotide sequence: TGTGCCAGCAGCCCGCTCGGCTACGAGCAGTACTTC.

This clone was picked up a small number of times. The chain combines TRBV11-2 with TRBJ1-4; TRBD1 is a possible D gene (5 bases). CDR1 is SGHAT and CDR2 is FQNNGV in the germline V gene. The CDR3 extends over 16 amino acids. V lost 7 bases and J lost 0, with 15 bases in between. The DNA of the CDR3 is TGTGCCAGCAACTCAAGGGGTTCTGCAACTAATGAAAAACTGTTTTTT. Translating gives CASNSRGSATNEKLFF.

This CDR3 is CATSRDSGVTGGNEQFF. The CDR3, as DNA: TGTGCCACCAGCAGAGATTCGGGGGTGACAGGGGGCAATGAGCAGTTCTTC. The chain couples TRBV15 to TRBJ2-1; 9 bases line up with TRBD1. Germline values: CDR1 LNHNV, CDR2 YYDKDF (reference sequence). Trimming cost V 0 bases and J 6 bases; bases outside gene matches: 9. The CDR3 is made up of 17 amino acids. The variable domain in full, completed from reference TRBV15 and TRBJ2-1, reads DAMVIQNPRYQVTQFGKPVTLSCSQTLNHNVMYWYQQKSSQAPKLLFHYYDKDFNNEADTPDNFQSRRPNTSFCFLDIRSPGLGDTAMYLCATSRDSGVTGGNEQFFGPGTRLTVL.

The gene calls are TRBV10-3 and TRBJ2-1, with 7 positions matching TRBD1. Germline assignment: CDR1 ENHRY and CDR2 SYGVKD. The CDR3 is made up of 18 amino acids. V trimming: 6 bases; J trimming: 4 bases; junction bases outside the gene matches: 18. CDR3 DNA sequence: TGTGCCATCAGCCGACGAAGTGGAACCGGGACAGAGTACAATGAGCAGTTCTTC. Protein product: CAISRRSGTGTEYNEQFF.

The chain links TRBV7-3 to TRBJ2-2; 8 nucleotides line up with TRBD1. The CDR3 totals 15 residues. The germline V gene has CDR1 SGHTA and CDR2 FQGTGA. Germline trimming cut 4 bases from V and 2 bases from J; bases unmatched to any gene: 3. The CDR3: CASSSGGGNTGELFF. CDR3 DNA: TGTGCCAGCAGCTCAGGGGGCGGTAACACCGGGGAGCTGTTTTTT.

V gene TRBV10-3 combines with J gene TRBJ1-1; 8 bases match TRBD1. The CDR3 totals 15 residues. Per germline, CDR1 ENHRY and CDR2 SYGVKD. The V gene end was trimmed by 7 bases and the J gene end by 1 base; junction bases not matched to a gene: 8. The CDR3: CAITGGQGGNTEAFF. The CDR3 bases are TGTGCCATCACGGGAGGACAGGGTGGGAACACTGAAGCTTTCTTT.

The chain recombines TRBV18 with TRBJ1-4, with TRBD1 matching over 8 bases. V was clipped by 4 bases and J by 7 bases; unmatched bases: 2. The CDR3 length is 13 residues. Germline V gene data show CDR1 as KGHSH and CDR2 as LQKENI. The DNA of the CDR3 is TGTGCCAGCTCACTCGGACAGGGTGAAAAACTGTTTTTT. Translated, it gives CASSLGQGEKLFF.

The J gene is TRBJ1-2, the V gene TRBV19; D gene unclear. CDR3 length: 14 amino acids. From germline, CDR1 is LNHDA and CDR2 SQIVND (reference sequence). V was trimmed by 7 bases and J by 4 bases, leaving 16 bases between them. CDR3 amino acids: CASIRTQDGYGYTF. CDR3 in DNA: TGTGCCAGTATCAGGACCCAGGATGGCTATGGCTACACCTTC.

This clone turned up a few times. This CDR3 reads CASSLPGATETQYF. The DNA for the CDR3 is TGTGCCAGCAGCCTCCCCGGGGCAACAGAGACCCAGTACTTC. This sequence joins TRBV6-6 and TRBJ2-5; perhaps D is TRBD1 or TRBD2 (5 bases each). Germline lookup yields CDR1 MNHNY and CDR2 SVGAGI (reference sequence). The CDR3 length is 14 residues. The V end lost 6 bases, the J end lost 4 bases, and 15 bases lay between the germline ends.

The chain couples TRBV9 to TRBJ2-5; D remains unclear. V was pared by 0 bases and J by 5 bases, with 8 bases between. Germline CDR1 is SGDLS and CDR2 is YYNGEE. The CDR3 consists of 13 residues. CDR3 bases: TGTGCCAGCAGCGTAGACGGTTGGGAGACCCAGTACTTC. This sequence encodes CASSVDGWETQYF.

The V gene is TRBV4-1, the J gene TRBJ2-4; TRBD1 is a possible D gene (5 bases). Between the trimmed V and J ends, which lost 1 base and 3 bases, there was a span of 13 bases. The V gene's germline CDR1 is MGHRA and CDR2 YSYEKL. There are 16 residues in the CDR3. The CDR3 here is CASSQALAGIKNIQYF. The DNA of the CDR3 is TGCGCCAGCAGCCAAGCACTGGCAGGGATCAAAAACATTCAGTACTTC.

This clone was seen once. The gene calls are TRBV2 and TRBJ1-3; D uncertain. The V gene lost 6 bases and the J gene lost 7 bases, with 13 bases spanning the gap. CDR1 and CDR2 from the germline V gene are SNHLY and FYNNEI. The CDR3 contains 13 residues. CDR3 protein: CASSGEMGNTIYF. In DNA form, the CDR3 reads TGTGCCAGCAGCGGGGAGATGGGGAACACCATATATTTT.

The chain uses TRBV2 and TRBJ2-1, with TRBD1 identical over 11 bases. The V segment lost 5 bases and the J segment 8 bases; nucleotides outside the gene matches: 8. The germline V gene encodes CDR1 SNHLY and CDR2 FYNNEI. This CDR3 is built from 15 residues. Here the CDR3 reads CASSIRTGGGDEQFF. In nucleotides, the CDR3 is TGTGCCAGCAGTATAAGGACAGGGGGCGGTGATGAGCAGTTCTTC.

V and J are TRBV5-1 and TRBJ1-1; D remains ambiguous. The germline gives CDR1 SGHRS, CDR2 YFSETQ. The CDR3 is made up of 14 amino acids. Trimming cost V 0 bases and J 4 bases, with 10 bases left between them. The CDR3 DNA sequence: TGCGCCAGCAGCTTGGCCCCAGGACTCACTGAAGCTTTCTTT. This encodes CASSLAPGLTEAFF.

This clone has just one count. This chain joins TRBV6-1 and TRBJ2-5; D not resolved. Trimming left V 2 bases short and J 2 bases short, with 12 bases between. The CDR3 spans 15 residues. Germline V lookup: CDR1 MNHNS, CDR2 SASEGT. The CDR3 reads CASSEYRPQQETQYF. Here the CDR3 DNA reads TGTGCCAGCAGTGAATACCGGCCACAACAAGAGACCCAGTACTTC.

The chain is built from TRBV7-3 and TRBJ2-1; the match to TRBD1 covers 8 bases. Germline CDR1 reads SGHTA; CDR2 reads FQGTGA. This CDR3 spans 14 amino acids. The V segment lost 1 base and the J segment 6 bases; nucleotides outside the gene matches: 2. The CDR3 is CASSLNDRGNEQFF. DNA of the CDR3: TGTGCCAGCAGCTTAAACGACAGGGGCAATGAGCAGTTCTTC.

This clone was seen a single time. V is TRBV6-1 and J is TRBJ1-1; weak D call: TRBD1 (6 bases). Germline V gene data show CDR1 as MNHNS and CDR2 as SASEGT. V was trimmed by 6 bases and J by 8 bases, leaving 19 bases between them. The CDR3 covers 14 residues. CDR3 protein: CASRNRATRAEAFF. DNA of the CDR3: TGTGCCAGCAGGAACAGGGCCACCCGCGCGGAAGCTTTCTTT.

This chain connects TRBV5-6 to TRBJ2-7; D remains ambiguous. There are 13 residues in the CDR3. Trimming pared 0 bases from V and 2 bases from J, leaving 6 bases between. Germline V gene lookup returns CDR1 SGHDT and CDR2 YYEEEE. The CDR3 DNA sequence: TGTGCCAGCAGCTTGGGGGGTCCCTACGAGCAGTACTTC. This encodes CASSLGGPYEQYF.

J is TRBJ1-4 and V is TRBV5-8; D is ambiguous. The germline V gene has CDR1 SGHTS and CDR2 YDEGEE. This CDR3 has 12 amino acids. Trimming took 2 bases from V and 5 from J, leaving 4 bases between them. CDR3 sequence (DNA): TGTGCCAGCAGCTTATGGAATGAAAAACTGTTTTTT. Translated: CASSLWNEKLFF.